Listed here are 14 T cell receptor beta chains from one sample, sequenced in a study of post-analysis software for immune sequencing data. Study-wide points: In patients, roughly five TRBV segments were more frequent than in controls, with TRBV5-6, TRBV5-1 and TRBV20-1 among them.

Sequencing libraries made from TCR beta cDNA carried unique molecular identifiers. TCRdb redid the calling of the PCR reads with MiXCR, one entry per CDR3 protein. This sample has 800,000 to 950,000 distinct CDR3 sequences; about 57% occur once, and the top ten carry roughly 4.4%. These receptors have no identified antigens. Input material: blood. All receptors derive from a girl aged 10-17 years with multiple sclerosis.

This chain joins TRBV3-1 and TRBJ1-2; TRBD1 agrees at 10 bases. CDR3 length equals 16 residues. With 1 base clipped from V and 5 bases from J, the junction kept 7 bases outside the gene matches. CDR1 LGHDT and CDR2 YNNKEL come from the germline V gene (reference sequence). The CDR3 sequence: CASSQGPGTGVYGYTF. The CDR3 region has the DNA TGTGCCAGCAGCCAAGGCCCCGGGACAGGGGTTTATGGCTACACCTTC.

This clonotype was found a few times. CDR3 residues: CASSPQTGPYGYTF. CDR3 nucleotide sequence: TGTGCCAGCAGTCCCCAGACAGGGCCCTATGGCTACACCTTC. The chain combines TRBV12-3 or TRBV12-4 with TRBJ1-2; TRBD1 agrees at 7 bases. V was clipped by 5 bases and J by 4 bases; unmatched bases: 7. This CDR3 comprises 14 residues.

This clonotype came up a few times. V is TRBV6-5 and J is TRBJ2-7; tentatively, D is TRBD1 or TRBD2 (7 bases each). The V gene lost 0 bases and the J gene lost 5 bases, with 17 bases spanning the gap. Germline CDR1 and CDR2: MNHEY and SVGAGI. The CDR3 totals 16 residues. The CDR3 region is CASSYSRGGPFHEQYF. Written as DNA, the CDR3 is TGTGCCAGCAGTTACTCCAGGGGGGGACCGTTCCACGAGCAGTACTTC.

This clonotype came up a few times. V usage is TRBV7-9 and J usage is TRBJ1-5, with TRBD1 as a possible D gene (5 bases). Looked up from germline, CDR1 is SEHNR and CDR2 is FQNEAQ (reference sequence). Deletions cut 3 bases from V and 5 bases from J, with 8 bases between. The CDR3 totals 13 residues. Here the CDR3 reads CASSFQGYQPQHF. In DNA, the CDR3 is TGTGCCAGCAGCTTCCAGGGTTATCAGCCCCAGCATTTT.

The chain carries TRBV7-8 and TRBJ2-7; 13 bases fit TRBD2. Germline V gene sequence: CDR1 SGHVS, CDR2 FQNEAQ. After removal of 4 bases from V and 3 bases from J, the junction contained 9 bases not matched to a gene. This CDR3 is 17 amino acids long. The CDR3 loop is CASSSWTSGRINYEQYF. The DNA for the CDR3 is TGTGCCAGCAGCTCCTGGACTAGCGGGAGAATTAACTACGAGCAGTACTTC.

This clonotype was seen a handful of times. Here the CDR3 reads CASSDRDETYEQYF. The DNA for the CDR3 is TGTGCCAGCAGCGACAGGGACGAGACCTACGAGCAGTACTTC. The chain couples TRBV6-5 to TRBJ2-7; 7 bases align to TRBD1. CDR3 length equals 14 residues. CDR1 is MNHEY and CDR2 is SVGAGI in the germline V gene. V lost 6 bases and J lost 2; bases outside the gene matches: 7.

The V gene is TRBV6-5, the J gene TRBJ1-5, with D possibly being TRBD1 (5 bases). The CDR3 spans 14 residues. Germline V gives CDR1 MNHEY, CDR2 SVGAGI. V gave up 5 bases and J gave up 3 bases, with 11 bases separating them. The CDR3 sequence: CASSPGTFNQPQHF. The DNA of the CDR3 is TGTGCCAGCAGTCCCGGGACCTTCAATCAGCCCCAGCATTTT.

The chain combines TRBV20-1 with TRBJ2-5, with 10 bases that match TRBD2. V shed 0 bases, J shed 5 bases, and the junction held 6 bases outside the gene matches. This CDR3 spans 15 amino acids. The germline V gene encodes CDR1 DFQATT and CDR2 SNEGSKA (reference sequence). For the CDR3, the DNA is TGCAGTGCTAGAGATTTAACTAGCGGGATTGAGACCCAGTACTTC. This translates into CSARDLTSGIETQYF.

The chain combines TRBV29-1 with TRBJ2-6; D is perhaps TRBD1 or TRBD2 (6 bases each). Per the germline V gene, CDR1 is SQVTM and CDR2 is ANQGSEA. This CDR3 comprises 16 residues. Trimming removed 7 bases from V and 7 bases from J, with 23 bases in between. The CDR3 spells CSATQEGGSTANVLTF. The CDR3 DNA is TGCAGCGCCACCCAGGAGGGGGGCTCTACTGCCAACGTCCTGACTTTC.

The rearrangement uses TRBV5-1 and TRBJ2-3; D gene unclear. The CDR3 runs 15 residues. Trimming removed 4 bases from V and 0 bases from J, with 12 bases in between. Germline CDR1 reads SGHRS; CDR2 reads YFSETQ. DNA of the CDR3: TGCGCCAGCAGCGAGCTAGGTTCTAGCACAGATACGCAGTATTTT. This encodes CASSELGSSTDTQYF.

The rearrangement links TRBV6-5 to TRBJ2-2; tentative D call: TRBD1 (6 bases). The CDR3 spans 13 residues. Germline V CDR1 and CDR2: MNHEY, SVGAGI. Trimming removed 7 bases from V and 1 base from J, with 7 bases in between. CDR3 nucleotides: TGTGCCAGCAAACAGGGGAACACCGGGGAGCTGTTTTTT. Amino acid sequence: CASKQGNTGELFF.

This clonotype was seen a handful of times. The rearrangement joins TRBV12-3 or TRBV12-4 to TRBJ2-1; 8 bases agree with TRBD1. The CDR3 spans 15 residues. Losses at the gene ends were 6 bases for V and 3 bases for J; bases not matched to a gene: 7. Here the CDR3 reads CASSVGQGNYNEQFF. CDR3 nucleotides: TGTGCCAGCAGCGTCGGACAGGGAAACTACAATGAGCAGTTCTTC.

In this sample, this clonotype turned up a few times. The chain links TRBV10-3 to TRBJ1-5; unclear D gene. V lost 6 bases to trimming and J lost 3 bases, with 9 bases between them. CDR1 ENHRY and CDR2 SYGVKD come from the germline V gene. This CDR3 is built from 13 residues. CDR3 bases: TGTGCCATCAGCCTACAGCTCAATCAGCCCCAGCATTTT. Translation: CAISLQLNQPQHF.

This clonotype was seen more than once but under ten times. The chain uses TRBV20-1 and TRBJ1-2; D gene ambiguous. Trimming removed 0 bases from V and 11 bases from J, with 13 bases in between. The CDR3 extends over 12 amino acids. Germline CDR1 is DFQATT and CDR2 is SNEGSKA (reference sequence). CDR3 DNA: TGCAGTGCTAGAGATCGGATGAATTGGTACACCTTC. Translating it yields CSARDRMNWYTF.